This T cell receptor (beta chain) was sequenced in a study of cytomegalovirus exposure and HLA in healthy donors. Of note for this clone: Its antigen remains unidentified.

In the PCR, 60 Vbeta and 13 Jbeta primers were used. Sequencing used immunoSEQ multiplex PCR; TCRdb keeps in-frame clones, though not all of them. In all, the sample yields 150,000 to 200,000 clones. This CDR3 contains 15 residues. The germline CDR1 and CDR2 sequences are MDHEN and SYDVKM. J gave up 7 bases and V 1 base, and 5 bases lay outside the gene matches. Notes on the study in general: Most CMV-associated TCR beta chains appeared HLA-restricted in a later analysis. Roughly uniform sequencing depth across donors was assumed, possibly incorrectly. Donors belonging to an Asian-associated ancestry cluster reportedly showed fewer N-insertions in productive TCRs than the 666-donor mean, according to what a later analysis found. There were some public TCRs occurring in many donors, but most TCR sequences were rare.

The sample taken for sequencing was PBMCs. This receptor was obtained from a woman aged 18-29 years in good health and CMV-seropositive. The chain couples TRBV28 to TRBJ1-5; TRBD1 matches 9 bases. The CDR3 reads CASSLYGQGPQPQHF. DNA of the CDR3: TGTGCCAGCAGTTTATATGGACAGGGGCCCCAGCCCCAGCATTTT.